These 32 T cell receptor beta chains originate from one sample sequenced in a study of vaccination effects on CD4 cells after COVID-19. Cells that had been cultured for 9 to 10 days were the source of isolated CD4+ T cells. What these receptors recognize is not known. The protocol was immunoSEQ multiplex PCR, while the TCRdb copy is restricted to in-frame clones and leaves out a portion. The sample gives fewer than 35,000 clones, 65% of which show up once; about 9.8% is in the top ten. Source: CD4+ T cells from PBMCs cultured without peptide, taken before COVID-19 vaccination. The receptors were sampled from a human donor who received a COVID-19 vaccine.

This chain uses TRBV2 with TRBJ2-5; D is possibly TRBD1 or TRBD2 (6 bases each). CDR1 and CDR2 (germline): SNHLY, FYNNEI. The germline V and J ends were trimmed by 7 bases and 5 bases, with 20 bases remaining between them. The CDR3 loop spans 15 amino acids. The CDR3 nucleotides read TGTGCCAGCAAACGGACGGGGGCGAGGTCGGAGACCCAGTACTTC. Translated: CASKRTGARSETQYF.

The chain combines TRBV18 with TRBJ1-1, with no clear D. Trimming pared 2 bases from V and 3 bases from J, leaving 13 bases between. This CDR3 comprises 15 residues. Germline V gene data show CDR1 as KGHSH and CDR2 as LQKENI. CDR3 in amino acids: CASSPSTLGYTEAFF. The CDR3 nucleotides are TGTGCCAGCTCACCAAGTACCCTGGGTTACACTGAAGCTTTCTTT.

In nucleotides, the CDR3 is TGTGCCAGCAGTTTTTCCCCGGGGAGGGAGGGGTTCAATGAGCAGTTCTTC. Its protein is CASSFSPGREGFNEQFF. The J gene is TRBJ2-1, the V gene TRBV28; TRBD2 aligns across 7 bases. This CDR3 region has 17 residues. The V gene end was trimmed by 3 bases and the J gene end by 6 bases; junction bases not matched to a gene: 14. CDR1 is MDHEN, CDR2 SYDVKM, per germline.

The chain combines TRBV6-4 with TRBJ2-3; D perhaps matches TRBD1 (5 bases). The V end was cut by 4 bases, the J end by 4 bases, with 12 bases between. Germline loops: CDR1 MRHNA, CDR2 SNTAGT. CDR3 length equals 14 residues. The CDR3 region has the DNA TGTGCCAGCAGTGGTCAGGGTTACGCAGATACGCAGTATTTT. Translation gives CASSGQGYADTQYF.

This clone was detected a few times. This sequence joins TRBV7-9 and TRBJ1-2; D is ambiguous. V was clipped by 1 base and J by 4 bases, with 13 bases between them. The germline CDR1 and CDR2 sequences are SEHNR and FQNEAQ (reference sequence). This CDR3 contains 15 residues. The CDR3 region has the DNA TGTGCCAGCAGCTTAGGAGTGGCGGGGTCCTATGGCTACACCTTC. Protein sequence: CASSLGVAGSYGYTF. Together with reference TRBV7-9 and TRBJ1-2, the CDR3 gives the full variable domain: DTGVSQNPRHKITKRGQNVTFRCDPISEHNRLYWYRQTLGQGPEFLTYFQNEAQLEKSRLLSDRFSAERPKGSFSTLEIQRTEQGDSAMYLCASSLGVAGSYGYTFGSGTRLTVV.

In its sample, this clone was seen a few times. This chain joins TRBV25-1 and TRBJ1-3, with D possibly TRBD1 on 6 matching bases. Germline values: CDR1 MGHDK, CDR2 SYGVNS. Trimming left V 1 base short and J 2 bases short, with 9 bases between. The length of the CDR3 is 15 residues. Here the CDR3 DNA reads TGTGCCAGCAGTGAATCTAGGGGGACTGGAAACACCATATATTTT. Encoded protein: CASSESRGTGNTIYF.

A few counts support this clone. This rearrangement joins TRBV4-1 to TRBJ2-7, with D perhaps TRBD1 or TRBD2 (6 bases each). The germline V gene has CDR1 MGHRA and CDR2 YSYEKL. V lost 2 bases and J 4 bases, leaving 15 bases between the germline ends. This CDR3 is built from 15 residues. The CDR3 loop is CASSQKGGLVYEQYF. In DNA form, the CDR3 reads TGCGCCAGCAGCCAAAAAGGGGGGTTAGTATACGAGCAGTACTTC.

The chain's CDR3 is CASSERWEGQPQHF. CDR3 sequence (DNA): TGTGCCAGCAGTGAGAGATGGGAGGGTCAGCCCCAGCATTTT. This sequence joins TRBV2 and TRBJ1-5; D not resolved. Germline-derived CDR1 and CDR2 are SNHLY and FYNNEI. Trimming took 3 bases from V and 6 from J, leaving 12 bases between them. The CDR3 is 14 amino acids.

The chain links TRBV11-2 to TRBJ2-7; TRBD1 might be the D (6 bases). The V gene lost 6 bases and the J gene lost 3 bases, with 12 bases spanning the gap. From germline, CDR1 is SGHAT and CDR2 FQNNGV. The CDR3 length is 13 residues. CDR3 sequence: CASRAGVGYEQYF. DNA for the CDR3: TGTGCCAGCAGGGCAGGGGTAGGCTACGAGCAGTACTTC.

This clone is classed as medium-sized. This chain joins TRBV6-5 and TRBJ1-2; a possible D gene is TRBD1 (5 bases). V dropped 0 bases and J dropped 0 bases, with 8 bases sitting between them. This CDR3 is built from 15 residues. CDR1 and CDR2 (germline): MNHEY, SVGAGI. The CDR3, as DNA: TGTGCCAGCAGTTACTCGCGACAGTCTAACTATGGCTACACCTTC. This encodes CASSYSRQSNYGYTF.

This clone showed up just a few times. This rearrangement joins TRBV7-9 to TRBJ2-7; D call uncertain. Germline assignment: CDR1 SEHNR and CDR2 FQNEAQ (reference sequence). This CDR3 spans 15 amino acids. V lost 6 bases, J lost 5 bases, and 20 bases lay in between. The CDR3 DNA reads TGTGCCAGCAGGCCGAAGCTTAGAATAGGCGACGAGCAGTACTTC. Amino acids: CASRPKLRIGDEQYF.

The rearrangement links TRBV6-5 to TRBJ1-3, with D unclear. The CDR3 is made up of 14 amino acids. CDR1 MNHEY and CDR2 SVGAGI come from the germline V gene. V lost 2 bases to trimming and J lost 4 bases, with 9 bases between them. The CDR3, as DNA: TGTGCCAGCAGTTACACGGACTTGGGAAACACCATATATTTT. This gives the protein CASSYTDLGNTIYF.

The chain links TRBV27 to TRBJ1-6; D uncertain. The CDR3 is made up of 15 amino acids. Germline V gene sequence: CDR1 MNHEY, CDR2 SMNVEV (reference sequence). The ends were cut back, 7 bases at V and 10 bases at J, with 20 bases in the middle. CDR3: CASTRMPLTQSPLHF. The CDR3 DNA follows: TGTGCCAGCACTCGTATGCCACTCACCCAATCACCCCTCCACTTT.

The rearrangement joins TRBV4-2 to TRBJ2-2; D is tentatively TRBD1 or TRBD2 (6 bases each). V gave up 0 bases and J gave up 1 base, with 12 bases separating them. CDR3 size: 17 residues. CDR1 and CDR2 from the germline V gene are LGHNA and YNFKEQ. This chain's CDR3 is CASSQESGGQNTGELFF. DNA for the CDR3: TGTGCCAGCAGCCAAGAATCCGGGGGCCAGAACACCGGGGAGCTGTTTTTT.

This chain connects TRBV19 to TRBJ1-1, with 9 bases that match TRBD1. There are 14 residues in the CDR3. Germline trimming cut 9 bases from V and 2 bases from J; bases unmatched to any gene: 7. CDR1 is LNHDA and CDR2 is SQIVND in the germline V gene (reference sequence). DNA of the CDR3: TGTGCCAGCGTAGGACAGGGGCGTAACACTGAAGCTTTCTTT. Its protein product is CASVGQGRNTEAFF.

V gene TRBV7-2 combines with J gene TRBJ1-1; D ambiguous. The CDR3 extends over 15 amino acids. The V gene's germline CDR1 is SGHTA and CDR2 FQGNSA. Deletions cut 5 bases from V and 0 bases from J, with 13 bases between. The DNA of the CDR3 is TGTGCCAGCAGCCCAGCACTCTGGATGAACACTGAAGCTTTCTTT. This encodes CASSPALWMNTEAFF.

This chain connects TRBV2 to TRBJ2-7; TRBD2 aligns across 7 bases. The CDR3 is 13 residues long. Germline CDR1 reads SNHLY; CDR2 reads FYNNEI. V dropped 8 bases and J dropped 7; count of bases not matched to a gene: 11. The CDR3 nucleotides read TGTGCCAGCTCCGGGAGGAAGAACTGGGAGCAGTACTTC. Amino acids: CASSGRKNWEQYF.

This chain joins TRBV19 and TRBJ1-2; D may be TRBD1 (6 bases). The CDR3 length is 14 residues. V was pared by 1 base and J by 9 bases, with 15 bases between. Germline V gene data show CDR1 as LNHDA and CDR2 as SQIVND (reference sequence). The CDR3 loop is CASSIVFRGSSYTF. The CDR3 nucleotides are TGTGCCAGTAGTATAGTATTCAGGGGTTCAAGCTACACCTTC. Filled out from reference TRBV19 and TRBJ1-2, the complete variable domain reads DGGITQSPKYLFRKEGQNVTLSCEQNLNHDAMYWYRQDPGQGLRLIYYSQIVNDFQKGDIAEGYSVSREKKESFPLTVTSAQKNPTAFYLCASSIVFRGSSYTFGSGTRLTVV.

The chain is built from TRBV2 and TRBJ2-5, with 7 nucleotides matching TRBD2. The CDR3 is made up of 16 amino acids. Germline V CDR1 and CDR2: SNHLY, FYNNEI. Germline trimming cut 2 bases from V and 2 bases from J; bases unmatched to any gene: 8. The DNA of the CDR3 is TGTGCCAGCAGTGAACTGACTAGCTTATTACAAGAGACCCAGTACTTC. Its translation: CASSELTSLLQETQYF. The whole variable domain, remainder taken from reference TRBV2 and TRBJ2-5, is EPEVTQTPSHQVTQMGQEVILRCVPISNHLYFYWYRQILGQKVEFLVSFYNNEISEKSEIFDDQFSVERPDGSNFTLKIRSTKLEDSAMYFCASSELTSLLQETQYFGPGTRLLVL.

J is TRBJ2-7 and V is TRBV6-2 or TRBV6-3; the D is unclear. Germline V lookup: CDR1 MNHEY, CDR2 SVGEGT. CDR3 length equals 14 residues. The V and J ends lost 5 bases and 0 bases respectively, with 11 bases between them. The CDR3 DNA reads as TGTGCCAGCAGTGAGTCTCCCATCTCCTACGAGCAGTACTTC. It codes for CASSESPISYEQYF.

In DNA form, the CDR3 reads TGTGCCAGTAGTATAGCGACCCAGCCCACCTACGAGCAGTACTTC. The encoded protein is CASSIATQPTYEQYF. The rearrangement links TRBV19 to TRBJ2-7; no definite D call. V dropped 1 base and J dropped 2 bases, with 12 bases sitting between them. The CDR3 covers 15 residues. Germline CDR1 is LNHDA and CDR2 is SQIVND (reference sequence).

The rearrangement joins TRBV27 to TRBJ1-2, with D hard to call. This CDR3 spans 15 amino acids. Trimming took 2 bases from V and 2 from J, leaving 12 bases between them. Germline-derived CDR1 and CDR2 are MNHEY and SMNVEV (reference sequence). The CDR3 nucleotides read TGTGCCAGCAGTTTAGCGGGTAGAGGGAACTATGGCTACACCTTC. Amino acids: CASSLAGRGNYGYTF.

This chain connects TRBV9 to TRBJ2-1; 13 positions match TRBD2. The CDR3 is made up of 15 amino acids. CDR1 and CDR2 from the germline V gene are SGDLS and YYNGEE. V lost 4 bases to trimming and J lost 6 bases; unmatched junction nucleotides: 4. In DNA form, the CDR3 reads TGTGCCAGCAGCTGGACTAGCGGGGGCCGCAATGAGCAGTTCTTC. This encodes CASSWTSGGRNEQFF.

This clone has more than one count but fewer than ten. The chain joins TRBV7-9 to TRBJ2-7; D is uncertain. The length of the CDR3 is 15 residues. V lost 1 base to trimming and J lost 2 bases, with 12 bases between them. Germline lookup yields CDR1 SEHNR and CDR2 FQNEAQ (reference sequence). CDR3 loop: CASSLGSAVAYEQYF. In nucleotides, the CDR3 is TGTGCCAGCAGCTTAGGCTCCGCAGTGGCCTACGAGCAGTACTTC.

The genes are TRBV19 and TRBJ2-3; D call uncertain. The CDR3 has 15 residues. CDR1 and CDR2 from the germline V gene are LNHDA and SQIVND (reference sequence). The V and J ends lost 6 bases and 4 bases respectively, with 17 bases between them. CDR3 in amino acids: CASRSATGFSDTQYF. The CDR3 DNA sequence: TGTGCCAGTAGGTCGGCTACCGGTTTTTCAGATACGCAGTATTTT.

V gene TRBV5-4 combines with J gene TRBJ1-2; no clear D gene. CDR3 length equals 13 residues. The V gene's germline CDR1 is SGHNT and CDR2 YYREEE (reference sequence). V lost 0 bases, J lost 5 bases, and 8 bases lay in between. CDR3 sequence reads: CASSLVRDYGYTF. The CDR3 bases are TGTGCCAGCAGCTTGGTACGCGATTATGGCTACACCTTC.

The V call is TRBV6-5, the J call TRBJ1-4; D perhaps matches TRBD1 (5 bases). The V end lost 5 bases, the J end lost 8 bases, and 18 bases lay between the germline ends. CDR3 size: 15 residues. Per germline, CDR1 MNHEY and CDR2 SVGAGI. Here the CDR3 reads CASSPQGSGSEKLFF. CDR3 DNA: TGTGCCAGCAGTCCCCAGGGTTCTGGGTCGGAAAAACTGTTTTTT.

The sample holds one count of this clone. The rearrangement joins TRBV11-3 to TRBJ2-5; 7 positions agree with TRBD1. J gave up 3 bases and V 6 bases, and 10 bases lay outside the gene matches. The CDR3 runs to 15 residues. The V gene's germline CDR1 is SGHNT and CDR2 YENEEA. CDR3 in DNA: TGTGCCAGCAGGTCGACAGGGTTGCGTGAAGAGACCCAGTACTTC. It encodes CASRSTGLREETQYF. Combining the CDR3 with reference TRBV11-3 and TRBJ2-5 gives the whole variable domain EAGVVQSPRYKIIEKKQPVAFWCNPISGHNTLYWYLQNLGQGPELLIRYENEEAVDDSQLPKDRFSAERLKGVDSTLKIQPAELGDSAVYLCASRSTGLREETQYFGPGTRLLVL.

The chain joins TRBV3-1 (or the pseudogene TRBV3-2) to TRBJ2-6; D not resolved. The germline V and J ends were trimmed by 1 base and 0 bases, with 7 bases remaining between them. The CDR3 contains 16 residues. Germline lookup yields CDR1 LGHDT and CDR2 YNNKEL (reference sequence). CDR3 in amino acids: CASSQGTTSGANVLTF. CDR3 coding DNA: TGTGCCAGCAGCCAAGGGACGACCTCTGGGGCCAACGTCCTGACTTTC.

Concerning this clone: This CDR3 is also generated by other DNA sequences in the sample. For the CDR3, the DNA is TGCGCCAGCAGCGGAGGGTTTGGAACTGAAGCTTTCTTT. Translated, it gives CASSGGFGTEAFF. The rearrangement joins TRBV10-1 to TRBJ1-1; no definite D call. There are 13 residues in the CDR3. Per germline, CDR1 WNHNN and CDR2 SYGVQD (reference sequence). Trimming removed 6 bases from V and 5 bases from J, with 13 bases in between.

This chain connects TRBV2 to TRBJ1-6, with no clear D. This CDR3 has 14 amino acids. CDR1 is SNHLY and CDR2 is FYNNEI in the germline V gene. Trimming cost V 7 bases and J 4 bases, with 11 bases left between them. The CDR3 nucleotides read TGTGCCAGCATAGCAGACATTTATAATTCACCCCTCCACTTT. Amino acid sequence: CASIADIYNSPLHF.

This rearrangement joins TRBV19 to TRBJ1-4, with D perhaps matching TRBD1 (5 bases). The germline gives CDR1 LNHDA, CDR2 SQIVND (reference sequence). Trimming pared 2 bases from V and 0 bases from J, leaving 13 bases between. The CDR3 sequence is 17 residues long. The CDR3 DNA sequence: TGTGCCAGTAGTATACCAGGGATGGGGGCAACTAATGAAAAACTGTTTTTT. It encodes CASSIPGMGATNEKLFF.